This TCR beta chain is from a study of blood T cells in healthy people across ages. Study findings and constraints: Diversity was higher, and naive CD4+ cells more numerous, in long-lived donors than in aged donors.

CDR1 MNHEY and CDR2 SMNVEV come from the germline V gene (reference sequence). V was trimmed by 4 bases and J by 6 bases, leaving 10 bases between them. The CDR3 length is 14 residues. This clonotype was counted a single time. Its target is not known. Ranging in age from about 6 to 95, the donors were healthy Caucasian individuals from Russia. No fewer than 6 million PBMCs went into each sample. A sample-barcoded 5' primer and a J-beta primer mix were used in a second PCR of roughly 7 to 11 cycles. All samples gave at least 2.5 million CDR3-containing paired-end reads. TCRdb reprocessed the 5' RACE reads with MiXCR, giving one entry per CDR3 protein. The sample carries 1.5 million to 2 million distinct CDR3 sequences, more than 35% recorded once.

The sample was blood. The receptor comes from a human donor in good health. This chain links TRBV27 with TRBJ1-6; D is unclear. CDR3 DNA sequence: TGTGCCAGCAGTTCCGGACCGATTAATTCACCCCTCCACTTT. This encodes CASSSGPINSPLHF.